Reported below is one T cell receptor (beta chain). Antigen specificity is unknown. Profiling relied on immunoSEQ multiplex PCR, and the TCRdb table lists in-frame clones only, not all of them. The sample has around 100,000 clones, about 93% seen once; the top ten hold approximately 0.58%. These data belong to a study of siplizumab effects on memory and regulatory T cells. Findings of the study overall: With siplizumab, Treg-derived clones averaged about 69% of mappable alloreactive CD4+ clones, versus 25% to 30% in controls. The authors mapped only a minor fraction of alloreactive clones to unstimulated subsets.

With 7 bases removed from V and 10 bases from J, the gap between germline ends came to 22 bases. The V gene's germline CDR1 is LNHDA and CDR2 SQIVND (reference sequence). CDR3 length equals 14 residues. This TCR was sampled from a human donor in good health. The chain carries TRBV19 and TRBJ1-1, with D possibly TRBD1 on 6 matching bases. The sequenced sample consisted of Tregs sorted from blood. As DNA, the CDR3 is TGTGCCAGTACCTCCCACAGGGCTAAGGGCTTAGCTTTCTTT. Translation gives CASTSHRAKGLAFF.